In its sample, the clone carrying this T cell receptor beta chain was seen many times. TCRdb fed the multiplex PCR reads into MiXCR, producing one record per CDR3 protein. This sample has some 230,000 distinct CDR3 sequences, with less than 40% found just once. This sample stems from a study of breast tumors, draining lymph nodes, adjacent tissues. Breast cancer patients provided tissue from their axillary draining lymph nodes. The length of the CDR3 is 13 residues. Between the trimmed V and J ends, which lost 4 bases and 1 base, there was a span of 10 bases. From germline, CDR1 is SQVTM and CDR2 ANQGSEA.

The receptor was derived from a female donor with breast cancer. Some clones in this sample may be carry-over from other donors' samples. The sample comprised axillary lymph node tissue. V usage is TRBV29-1 and J usage is TRBJ2-5; D is perhaps TRBD2 (5 bases). Here the CDR3 reads CSVAGTSQETQYF. DNA of the CDR3: TGCAGCGTTGCCGGTACTAGCCAAGAGACCCAGTACTTC.